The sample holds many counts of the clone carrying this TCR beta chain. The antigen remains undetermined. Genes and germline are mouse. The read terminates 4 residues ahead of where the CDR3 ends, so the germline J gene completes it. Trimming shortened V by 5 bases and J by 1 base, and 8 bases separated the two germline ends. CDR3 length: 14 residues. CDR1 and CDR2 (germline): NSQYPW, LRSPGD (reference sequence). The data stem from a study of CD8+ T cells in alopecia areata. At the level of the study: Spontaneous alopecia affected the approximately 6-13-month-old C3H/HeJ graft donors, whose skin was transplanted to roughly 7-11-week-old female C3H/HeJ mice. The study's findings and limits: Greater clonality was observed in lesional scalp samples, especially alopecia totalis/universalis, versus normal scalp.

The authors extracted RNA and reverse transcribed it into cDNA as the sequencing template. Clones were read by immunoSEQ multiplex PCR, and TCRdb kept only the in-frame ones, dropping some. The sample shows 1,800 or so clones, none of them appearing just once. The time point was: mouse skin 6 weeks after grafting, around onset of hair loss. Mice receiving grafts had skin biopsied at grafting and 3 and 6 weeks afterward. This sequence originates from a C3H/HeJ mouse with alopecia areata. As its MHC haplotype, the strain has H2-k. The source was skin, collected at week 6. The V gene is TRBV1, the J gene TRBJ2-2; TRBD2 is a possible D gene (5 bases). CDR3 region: CTCSMTVNTGQLYF. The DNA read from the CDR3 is TGCACCTGCAGTATGACTGTAAACACCGGG.